The 3 T cell receptor beta chains given below trace back to one sample, sequenced in a study of CD8 T cells in ankylosing spondylitis. TCRdb re-analysed the 5' RACE reads in MiXCR, keeping a single row per CDR3 protein. The sample carries 160,000 or so distinct CDR3 sequences, 9.8% recorded once. The sample consisted of blood, either unsorted or a sorted T cell fraction (not recorded which). These receptors all stem from a female donor with ankylosing spondylitis or in good health (not recorded which).

The J gene is TRBJ2-7, the V gene TRBV20-1, with D maybe TRBD2 (5 bases). Germline CDR1 and CDR2: DFQATT and SNEGSKA (reference sequence). The CDR3 runs 16 residues. The V and J ends lost 3 bases and 2 bases respectively, with 20 bases between them. The CDR3 coding sequence is TGCAGTGCTAGCCCCTTAGTGAGGGAGCTAACCTACGAGCAGTACTTC. Protein: CSASPLVRELTYEQYF.

This clonotype appeared many times. The chain combines TRBV12-3 or TRBV12-4 with TRBJ2-7; 8 bases agree with TRBD1. This CDR3 spans 14 amino acids. The junction had 6 bases not matched to a gene; V was cut back by 3 bases and J by 5 bases. The CDR3 region has the DNA TGTGCCAGCAGTTTGACCACAGGGGGTAACGAGCAGTACTTC. As protein: CASSLTTGGNEQYF.

V and J are TRBV7-3 and TRBJ2-6; D gene unclear. V lost 0 bases, J lost 0 bases, and 6 bases lay in between. Looked up from germline, CDR1 is SGHTA and CDR2 is FQGTGA. This CDR3 spans 16 amino acids. This CDR3 reads CASSLTASSGANVLTF. The DNA of the CDR3 is TGTGCCAGCAGCTTAACAGCCAGCTCTGGGGCCAACGTCCTGACTTTC. Variable domain in full (rest from reference TRBV7-3 and TRBJ2-6): GAGVSQTPSNKVTEKGKYVELRCDPISGHTALYWYRQSLGQGPEFLIYFQGTGAADDSGLPNDRFFAVRPEGSVSTLKIQRTERGDSAVYLCASSLTASSGANVLTFGAGSRLTVL.